This section outlines one T cell receptor beta chain sequence together with its context. What it binds is unknown. This sample is part of a study of T cell responses to AZD1222 COVID-19 vaccine. Study-level results: Once two AZD1222 doses were given, Spike-specific TCR breadth and depth went up. In the spike-specific TCR repertoire, nearly half reportedly target unmutated variant regions.

The protocol was immunoSEQ multiplex PCR, while the TCRdb copy is restricted to in-frame clones and leaves out a portion. In the table there are around 160,000 clones, just over 90% of which are singletons. The germline V gene has CDR1 SGHKS and CDR2 YYEKEE (reference sequence). Unmatched junction bases numbered 8, after V lost 4 bases and J lost 2 bases. This CDR3 comprises 15 residues. V is TRBV5-5 and J is TRBJ2-7, with 8 nucleotides matching TRBD1. The source is an adult in good health. This sample comprised peripheral blood, obtained on day 0 of MenACWY control vaccination. In DNA, the CDR3 is TGTGCCAGCAGCCATACGCCGGGACAGGCCTACGAGCAGTACTTC. This translates into CASSHTPGQAYEQYF. Full variable domain (outside the CDR3, taken from reference TRBV5-5 and TRBJ2-7): DAGVTQSPTHLIKTRGQQVTLRCSPISGHKSVSWYQQVLGQGPQFIFQYYEKEERGRGNFPDRFSARQFPNYSSELNVNALLLGDSALYLCASSHTPGQAYEQYFGPGTRLTVT.